This T cell receptor (beta chain) is drawn from a study of molecular identifiers for immune sequencing clone quantification. TCRdb called the PCR reads again in MiXCR, with one record for every CDR3 protein. The sample holds 60,000 to 75,000 distinct CDR3 sequences; under 20% are singletons and the top ten take 1.4% to 1.5%. With 6 bases removed from V and 0 bases from J, the gap between germline ends came to 17 bases. The CDR3 covers 15 residues. Germline assignment: CDR1 DFQATT and CDR2 SNEGSKA (reference sequence). The sequenced sample consisted of naive CD8+ T cells from blood, with Jurkat cell RNA spiked in. As to subset: FACS-sorted CD8+CD4-CCR7+CD45RA+ naive T cells. The chain combines TRBV20-1 with TRBJ2-5; D possibly corresponds to TRBD2 (6 bases). This TCR was recovered from a human donor in good health. Some libraries in this study had Jurkat cell RNA spiked in. CDR3 bases: TGCAGTGCCGATACGTGGGGGAGGTACCAAGAGACCCAGTACTTC. This translates into CSADTWGRYQETQYF.